The sequence of this TCR beta chain was determined in a study of T cell responses to AZD1222 COVID-19 vaccine. Study overall: Some second doses came at about 4 weeks and others at about 12 weeks; these were pooled. Study-wide results and limits: After the peak T cell response, and only then, were repertoires sampled. Donors were chiefly white British, with a greater number of females, and clonal diversity was perhaps underestimated. Unmutated variant regions are reportedly the target of nearly half of TCRs that are spike-specific.

The table came from immunoSEQ multiplex PCR; TCRdb's copy has only in-frame clones and leaves some out. The sample consists of about 190,000 clones, 90% to 95% of them appearing once. Trimming took off 0 bases at V and 7 bases at J, with 8 bases between the two ends. Germline loops: CDR1 SGHRS, CDR2 YFSETQ. The CDR3 has 13 amino acids. For this clone: The antigen remains undetermined.

The chain joins TRBV5-1 to TRBJ1-5, with no clear D. This sequence originates from an adult in good health. The material was peripheral blood, obtained on day 0 of AZD1222 vaccination. Here the CDR3 reads CASSLGPGQPQHF. The DNA for the CDR3 is TGCGCCAGCAGCTTGGGTCCGGGACAGCCCCAGCATTTT.